The rows below give T cell receptor beta chains drawn from one sample of a study of T cell clonotyping in hematopoietic cell transplantation. Only in-frame clones appear in the TCRdb table, and some are missing; sequencing was by immunoSEQ multiplex PCR. This sample has around 5,200 clones; 66% occur once, and the top ten carry around 30%. This sample comprised PBMCs, obtained 180 days after allogeneic stem cell transplant. The source is a male patient between 45 and 59 years old who had an allogeneic stem cell transplant from an unrelated donor, so the T cells may come from the graft donor. Some clones in this sample may be carry-over from other donors' samples. Both conserved end residues are part of each CDR3. The D gene is left open where the match is weak. Not all rows give a size; the values are once, few, many and, for expanded clones, a class.

v_call,d_call,j_call,clone_size,cdr3_aa,cdr3_nt
TRBV7-2,.,TRBJ1-1,.,CASSSLVNTEAFF,TGTGCCAGCAGCTCCCTAGTGAACACTGAAGCTTTCTTT
TRBV14,.,TRBJ1-2,few,CASRQTGMYGYTF,TGTGCCAGCAGACAGACCGGGATGTATGGCTACACCTTC
TRBV7-2,.,TRBJ1-4,.,CASSFTGFPTNEKLFF,TGTGCCAGCAGCTTCACAGGGTTTCCAACTAATGAAAAACTGTTTTTT
TRBV9,.,TRBJ1-3,.,CASSHEGGNTIYF,TGTGCCAGCAGCCACGAGGGAGGAAACACCATATATTTT
TRBV11-2,TRBD2,TRBJ2-4,.,CASSLNQRGSGDIQYF,TGTGCCAGCAGCTTAAATCAGCGGGGGTCGGGGGACATTCAGTACTTC
TRBV4-1,TRBD2,TRBJ2-7,few,CASSWNEASGSYEQYF,TGCGCCAGCAGCTGGAATGAGGCTAGCGGTTCCTACGAGCAGTACTTC
TRBV7-2,TRBD2,TRBJ2-5,.,CASRKLAGPQETQYF,TGTGCCAGCAGGAAACTAGCGGGCCCTCAAGAGACCCAGTACTTC
TRBV6-5,.,TRBJ1-1,.,CASTPANRAEAFF,TGTGCCAGCACCCCAGCCAACCGGGCTGAAGCTTTCTTT
TRBV7-2,TRBD1,TRBJ1-2,.,CASSSRGQGAYGYTF,TGTGCCAGCAGCTCTCGCGGACAGGGGGCATATGGCTACACCTTC
TRBV7-9,TRBD1,TRBJ1-1,.,CASSPTGDTEAFF,TGTGCCAGCAGCCCAACAGGGGACACTGAAGCTTTCTTT
TRBV27,.,TRBJ1-1,.,CASSLGGGTEAFF,TGTGCCAGCAGTTTAGGAGGGGGCACTGAAGCTTTCTTT